This T cell receptor (beta chain) derives from a study of T cell responses to AZD1222 COVID-19 vaccine. Doses given second, at about 4 or about 12 weeks, were pooled. The CDR3 is made up of 15 amino acids. V dropped 0 bases and J dropped 3 bases, with 12 bases sitting between them. Germline V gene lookup returns CDR1 SGHNT and CDR2 YYREEE (reference sequence). Profiled with immunoSEQ multiplex PCR; TCRdb holds only in-frame clones, not every one. This sample yields more than 90,000 clones, of which more than 70% are seen a single time; 17% belongs to the top ten. The rearrangement links TRBV5-4 to TRBJ2-5; D perhaps matches TRBD2 (6 bases). The TCR sequence derives from an adult who received the AZD1222 COVID-19 vaccine. The specimen comprised peripheral blood, sampled 28 days after the second AZD1222 dose. The CDR3 loop reads CASSLASRGKETQYF. CDR3 DNA: TGTGCCAGCAGCTTGGCCTCGCGGGGAAAAGAGACCCAGTACTTC. The complete variable domain, with remaining parts taken from reference TRBV5-4 and TRBJ2-5, reads ETGVTQSPTHLIKTRGQQVTLRCSSQSGHNTVSWYQQALGQGPQFIFQYYREEENGRGNFPPRFSGLQFPNYSSELNVNALELDDSALYLCASSLASRGKETQYFGPGTRLLVL.